The clone carrying this TCR beta chain was seen a single time. Its antigen is not known. A junction end diverges from the germline sequence, so it may reflect a read error. The data originate from a study of tumor and adjacent non-tumor tissue in lung cancer. Study as a whole: Histology: 12 adenocarcinoma, a couple of squamous cell carcinoma, 1 small cell lung cancer. Samples averaged approximately 3.9 million productive TCRbeta reads each. Stage I to III disease affected ten to eleven men and roughly five women aged roughly 31 to 85. Study findings and constraints: Normal lung showed higher cumulative top 100 clone frequency than tumor.

This CDR3 contains 15 residues. Germline V gene sequence: CDR1 LGHNA, CDR2 YNFKEQ. No cell sorting was done before RNA was extracted from the tissue. More than 3 cm separated this lung sample from the edge of the tumor. The library came from three nested PCR rounds adapted from ARM-PCR protocols. TCRdb analysed the multiplex PCR reads with MiXCR anew, one entry per CDR3 protein. The repertoire has 60,000 to 85,000 distinct CDR3 sequences, about 77% of them found once; the top ten carry 35% to 50%. V is TRBV4-2 and J is TRBJ2-1; the D gene could be TRBD1 or TRBD2 (6 bases each). The sample comprised distant non-tumor lung tissue. The receptor was derived from a man aged 60 to 69 with non-small cell lung cancer. The CDR3 here is CASNQGLTRDNEQCF. DNA of the CDR3: TGTGCCAGCAACCAAGGACTAACTAGGGACAATGAGCAGTGCTTC.